A single sample is the source of the 25 T cell receptor beta chains below, sequenced in a study of cytomegalovirus exposure and HLA in healthy donors. Researchers ran the PCR with 60 Vbeta and 13 Jbeta primers. Data came from immunoSEQ multiplex PCR; TCRdb stores just in-frame clones and leaves some out. Of 100,000 to 150,000 clones in the sample, roughly 82% are singletons; the top ten hold 1.2%. What was sequenced was PBMCs. The source is a boy between 5 and 17 years old in good health and CMV-seronegative.

The table lists this clone with a count of one. V gene TRBV7-6 combines with J gene TRBJ2-2, with 7 bases fitting TRBD2. The V and J ends lost 1 base and 5 bases, in that order; junction bases with no gene match: 4. This CDR3 contains 15 residues. Germline V gene lookup returns CDR1 SGHVS and CDR2 FNYEAQ. CDR3 amino acids: CASSLVMGGTGELFF. The CDR3 nucleotides read TGTGCCAGCAGCTTAGTTATGGGGGGGACCGGGGAGCTGTTTTTT.

The gene calls are TRBV4-1 and TRBJ2-1, with D possibly matching TRBD2 (6 bases). Per germline, CDR1 MGHRA and CDR2 YSYEKL. V gave up 4 bases and J gave up 0 bases, with 13 bases separating them. The CDR3 spans 16 residues. CDR3 in DNA: TGCGCCAGCAGCCTCGGTCGGGGGAGCTCCTACAATGAGCAGTTCTTC. This gives the protein CASSLGRGSSYNEQFF.

The chain carries TRBV19 and TRBJ2-3; 14 bases are a match to TRBD2. This CDR3 has 15 residues. In germline, CDR1 is LNHDA, CDR2 SQIVND (reference sequence). V shed 7 bases and J 6 bases; nucleotides not matched to a gene: 6. The CDR3 here is CASTRGTSGSDTQYF. The CDR3 DNA is TGTGCCAGTACTCGCGGGACTAGCGGGAGTGATACGCAGTATTTT.

J is TRBJ1-2 and V is TRBV27; D is possibly TRBD1 (5 bases). V dropped 0 bases and J dropped 7 bases, with 9 bases sitting between them. This CDR3 comprises 13 residues. Looked up from germline, CDR1 is MNHEY and CDR2 is SMNVEV (reference sequence). The CDR3 reads CASSLSTGSGYTF. CDR3 sequence (DNA): TGTGCCAGCAGTTTATCAACAGGCTCTGGCTACACCTTC.

The gene calls are TRBV6-1 and TRBJ2-2; a weak D match, TRBD2 (5 bases). V lost 1 base and J lost 8, with 17 bases in between. The CDR3 contains 16 residues. Germline-derived CDR1 and CDR2 are MNHNS and SASEGT. CDR3 DNA sequence: TGTGCCAGCAGTGAAGGGGTACTCTGGAGGTCGGGGGAGCTGTTTTTT. Translated: CASSEGVLWRSGELFF.

This chain connects TRBV4-1 to TRBJ2-7; D is unresolved. Germline loops: CDR1 MGHRA, CDR2 YSYEKL. Trimming pared 0 bases from V and 1 base from J, leaving 10 bases between. The length of the CDR3 is 15 residues. The DNA of the CDR3 is TGCGCCAGCAGCCAAGATTCAGACACTTCCTACGAGCAGTACTTC. As protein: CASSQDSDTSYEQYF.

The rearrangement joins TRBV4-2 to TRBJ2-1; TRBD2 might be the D (5 bases). The germline CDR1 and CDR2 sequences are LGHNA and YNFKEQ. Trimming took 0 bases from V and 5 from J, leaving 8 bases between them. CDR3 length: 14 residues. In nucleotides, the CDR3 is TGTGCCAGCAGCCAAGATACGGGGAACAATGAGCAGTTCTTC. Translation: CASSQDTGNNEQFF.

The chain combines TRBV19 with TRBJ1-5, with D unclear. Germline V lookup: CDR1 LNHDA, CDR2 SQIVND (reference sequence). The CDR3 is 12 amino acids. Trimming stripped 6 bases from V and 4 bases from J, with 7 bases between. This CDR3 is CASSPRNQPQHF. CDR3 nucleotide sequence: TGTGCCAGTAGCCCGCGGAATCAGCCCCAGCATTTT.

The rearrangement uses TRBV18 and TRBJ1-2, with D possibly matching TRBD1 (6 bases). V lost 3 bases, J lost 4 bases, and 12 bases lay in between. Germline V gene sequence: CDR1 KGHSH, CDR2 LQKENI. There are 14 residues in the CDR3. CDR3 amino acids: CASSPRTDAYGYTF. The CDR3 coding sequence is TGTGCCAGCTCACCCAGGACAGATGCCTATGGCTACACCTTC.

This chain joins TRBV6-5 and TRBJ1-5; 10 bases are shared with TRBD1. CDR1 is MNHEY and CDR2 is SVGAGI in the germline V gene. The CDR3 has 15 amino acids. Losses at the gene ends were 1 base for V and 4 bases for J; bases not matched to a gene: 1. CDR3 nucleotides: TGTGCCAGCAGTTACTTGGGACAGGGGAATCAGCCCCAGCATTTT. This encodes CASSYLGQGNQPQHF.

V and J are TRBV7-2 and TRBJ2-7; possible D gene TRBD2, 6 bases. The germline CDR1 and CDR2 sequences are SGHTA and FQGNSA. Deletions cut 4 bases from V and 3 bases from J, with 13 bases between. This CDR3 has 14 residues. CDR3 coding DNA: TGTGCCAGCAGCTCTCAGGGAGGATACTACGAGCAGTACTTC. Protein sequence: CASSSQGGYYEQYF.

The chain combines TRBV6-5 with TRBJ2-7, with D maybe TRBD2 (5 bases). The length of the CDR3 is 14 residues. Germline V lookup: CDR1 MNHEY, CDR2 SVGAGI. V gave up 5 bases and J gave up 6 bases, with 17 bases separating them. This CDR3 reads CASSAPGSYREQYF. The CDR3 bases are TGTGCCAGCAGTGCTCCGGGATCCTACCGCGAGCAGTACTTC.

V is TRBV7-9 and J is TRBJ2-7; TRBD2 might be the D (6 bases). The germline gives CDR1 SEHNR, CDR2 FQNEAQ (reference sequence). V gave up 6 bases and J gave up 4 bases, with 19 bases separating them. The CDR3 is 15 amino acids. The CDR3 is CASRSTPGLRYEQYF. CDR3 DNA sequence: TGTGCCAGCAGGTCTACCCCGGGACTCAGGTACGAGCAGTACTTC.

This clone was detected only a few times. The chain couples TRBV5-1 to TRBJ2-2; the D is unclear. This CDR3 contains 19 residues. The ends were cut back, 0 bases at V and 2 bases at J, with 20 bases in the middle. CDR1 is SGHRS, CDR2 YFSETQ, per germline. The CDR3 protein is CASSLEAWMGEDNTGELFF. Here the CDR3 DNA reads TGCGCCAGCAGCTTGGAGGCGTGGATGGGTGAGGATAACACCGGGGAGCTGTTTTTT.

The chain joins TRBV30 to TRBJ1-5; a weak D match, TRBD1 (5 bases). Looked up from germline, CDR1 is GTSNPN and CDR2 is SVGIG (reference sequence). V lost 1 base to trimming and J lost 0 bases, with 16 bases between them. This CDR3 region has 17 residues. CDR3 region: CAWSAFPGPFSNQPQHF. DNA of the CDR3: TGTGCCTGGAGTGCCTTCCCAGGGCCCTTTAGCAATCAGCCCCAGCATTTT.

DNA of the CDR3: TGCGCCAGCAGCCAAGAGAGGCCACTATCCTACGAGCAGTACTTC. It encodes CASSQERPLSYEQYF. The gene calls are TRBV4-1 and TRBJ2-7; no clear D. The CDR3 contains 15 residues. Trimming pared 0 bases from V and 1 base from J, leaving 10 bases between. Germline values: CDR1 MGHRA, CDR2 YSYEKL.

The chain has TRBV27 and TRBJ2-2, with 9 bases matching TRBD2. V shed 3 bases and J 7 bases; nucleotides not matched to a gene: 15. The CDR3 consists of 18 residues. Germline CDR1 reads MNHEY; CDR2 reads SMNVEV (reference sequence). CDR3 in amino acids: CASSLVAGELEPVGELFF. CDR3 DNA: TGTGCCAGCAGTTTGGTAGCGGGAGAACTTGAGCCCGTCGGGGAGCTGTTTTTT.

The chain has TRBV4-3 and TRBJ1-1, with a tentative D call TRBD1 (5 bases). The germline CDR1 and CDR2 sequences are LGHNA and YSLEER. V lost 0 bases and J lost 7, with 18 bases in between. The CDR3 totals 16 residues. The CDR3 protein is CASSQEYGREGLEAFF. CDR3 nucleotide sequence: TGCGCCAGCAGCCAAGAGTACGGGAGGGAGGGACTTGAAGCTTTCTTT.

V and J are TRBV9 and TRBJ2-7; D is undetermined. Trimming shortened V by 0 bases and J by 1 base, and 11 bases separated the two germline ends. This CDR3 spans 15 amino acids. The germline V gene has CDR1 SGDLS and CDR2 YYNGEE. The CDR3 DNA sequence: TGTGCCAGCAGCGTAGACCCCAGCGATTCCTACGAGCAGTACTTC. It specifies CASSVDPSDSYEQYF.

The chain joins TRBV5-1 to TRBJ2-5, with 9 bases aligning to TRBD2. CDR3 length equals 15 residues. Unmatched junction bases numbered 3, after V lost 1 base and J lost 2 bases. Germline assignment: CDR1 SGHRS and CDR2 YFSETQ. DNA of the CDR3: TGCGCCAGCAGCTTGATGGCGGGAGGGCAAGAGACCCAGTACTTC. Translating it yields CASSLMAGGQETQYF.

The chain is built from TRBV11-3 and TRBJ2-1, with 15 bases fitting TRBD2. Germline assignment: CDR1 SGHNT and CDR2 YENEEA. This CDR3 is 19 amino acids long. The V and J ends lost 5 bases and 4 bases, in that order; junction bases with no gene match: 12. The CDR3 region has the DNA TGTGCCAGCAGCCGGACCCGTGGGACTAGCGGGAGGACATACAATGAGCAGTTCTTC. This encodes CASSRTRGTSGRTYNEQFF.

The V call is TRBV6-1, the J call TRBJ2-7; TRBD2 matches 7 bases. This CDR3 is 14 amino acids long. V was clipped by 4 bases and J by 4 bases; unmatched bases: 7. Per the germline V gene, CDR1 is MNHNS and CDR2 is SASEGT. CDR3 nucleotide sequence: TGTGCCAGCAGTGGACCTAGCGGAGGATACGAGCAGTACTTC. Amino acid sequence: CASSGPSGGYEQYF.

The rearrangement links TRBV27 to TRBJ1-1; TRBD1 is a possible D gene (5 bases). Germline V CDR1 and CDR2: MNHEY, SMNVEV (reference sequence). The CDR3 length is 15 residues. V dropped 2 bases and J dropped 6 bases, with 16 bases sitting between them. CDR3 sequence: CASSLGLGGRAEAFF. The CDR3, as DNA: TGTGCCAGCAGTTTAGGACTCGGGGGGAGGGCTGAAGCTTTCTTT.

This clone has only a few counts. The V call is TRBV30, the J call TRBJ1-1; 7 bases agree with TRBD1. The V gene end was trimmed by 1 base and the J gene end by 3 bases; junction bases not matched to a gene: 2. CDR1 and CDR2 (germline): GTSNPN, SVGIG (reference sequence). The CDR3 loop spans 13 amino acids. The DNA of the CDR3 is TGTGCCTGGAGTGAGACAGGGCACACTGAAGCTTTCTTT. Protein sequence: CAWSETGHTEAFF.

V gene TRBV9 combines with J gene TRBJ2-2, with TRBD2 matching over 9 bases. CDR1 and CDR2 from the germline V gene are SGDLS and YYNGEE. CDR3 length: 16 amino acids. The V segment lost 0 bases and the J segment 7 bases; nucleotides outside the gene matches: 7. This CDR3 is CASSVEASGTDGELFF. For the CDR3, the DNA is TGTGCCAGCAGCGTAGAGGCTAGCGGGACAGACGGGGAGCTGTTTTTT.